This TCR beta chain comes out of a study of tumor-infiltrating lymphocytes in oesophageal squamous cell carcinoma. This clonotype was recorded many times. The CDR3 consists of 14 residues. The J segment lost 13 bases and the V segment lost 6 bases, leaving 12 bases of the junction unmatched. CDR1 MRHNA and CDR2 SNTAGT come from the germline V gene. TCRdb re-called the PCR reads through MiXCR, storing one row per CDR3 protein. The table shows about 22,000 distinct CDR3 sequences, with about 35% occurring only once. The sequenced sample consisted of esophageal tumor tissue. This sequence joins TRBV6-4 and TRBJ2-1, with 10 bases matching TRBD1. The clonotype was recovered from a female donor with esophageal squamous cell carcinoma. CDR3 protein: CASSAKTGGSKQFF. The CDR3 nucleotides read TGTGCCAGCAGCGCCAAGACAGGGGGCTCGAAACAGTTCTTC.